The 3 T cell receptor beta chains below come from one sample, sequenced in a study of T cell responses to AZD1222 COVID-19 vaccine. This table comes from immunoSEQ multiplex PCR, and its TCRdb copy is limited to in-frame clones, with some not included. The sample shows 150,000 to 200,000 clones, approximately 92% of them seen only once. The sequencing used peripheral blood, collected on day 0 of AZD1222 vaccination. The receptors here all came from an adult in good health.

The rearrangement uses TRBV29-1 and TRBJ1-4; 8 positions match TRBD1. The CDR3 extends over 16 amino acids. Looked up from germline, CDR1 is SQVTM and CDR2 is ANQGSEA. V lost 5 bases and J lost 6; bases outside the gene matches: 14. CDR3 sequence (DNA): TGCAGCGTTTCGGGACAGGTTTTACAGGGGGATGAAAAACTGTTTTTT. Encoded protein: CSVSGQVLQGDEKLFF.

CDR3 coding DNA: TGTGCCAGCGGTGCCGGGACAGCGATAACCCTGAACACTGAAGCTTTCTTT. The encoded protein is CASGAGTAITLNTEAFF. The chain is built from TRBV28 and TRBJ1-1; 7 positions agree with TRBD1. CDR3 size: 17 residues. The germline CDR1 and CDR2 sequences are MDHEN and SYDVKM. V dropped 8 bases and J dropped 0; count of bases not matched to a gene: 15.

The chain couples TRBV6-2 or TRBV6-3 to TRBJ1-2; 7 bases agree with TRBD1. The germline gives CDR1 MNHEY, CDR2 SVGEGT. The CDR3 consists of 16 residues. The V gene end was trimmed by 0 bases and the J gene end by 2 bases; junction bases not matched to a gene: 6. CDR3 coding DNA: TGTGCCAGCAGTTACTCGACAGGGTTCCGAAACTATGGCTACACCTTC. Protein: CASSYSTGFRNYGYTF.